This TCR beta chain was sequenced for a study of blood T cell repertoires in COVID-19. Under the authors' procedure: Reference gene primer amplification in the assay estimated nucleated cell counts. Some clones are missing from TCRdb's copy, which holds only in-frame ones; the method was immunoSEQ multiplex PCR. V, J and clone size are taken as reported in that table, and D and trimming were inferred from the DNA itself. The data show fewer than 250,000 clones, with 92% seen just once and around 0.84% held by the top ten. Seattle participants joined during active infection and were tracked over time. This clone has just one count. The receptor comes from a man aged 60-69 years with COVID-19, enrolled during active disease. What was sequenced was peripheral blood.

The CDR3 nucleotides read TGTGCCTGGAGTGTCTTAGCAGGAGAGGGTTCGGCTTTCTTT. This encodes CAWSVLAGEGSAFF. V and J are TRBV30 and TRBJ1-1; no clear D. Trimming removed 0 bases at V and 11 bases at J, with 19 bases between. The CDR3 loop spans 14 amino acids. Per germline, CDR1 GTSNPN and CDR2 SVGIG (reference sequence).